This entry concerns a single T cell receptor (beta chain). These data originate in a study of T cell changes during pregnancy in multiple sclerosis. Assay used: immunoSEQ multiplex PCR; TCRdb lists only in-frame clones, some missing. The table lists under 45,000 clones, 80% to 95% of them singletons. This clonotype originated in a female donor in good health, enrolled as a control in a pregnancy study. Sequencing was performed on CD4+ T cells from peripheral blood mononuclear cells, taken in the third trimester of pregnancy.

The CDR3 nucleotides read TGCGCCAGCAGCCAAGAGTCTGACAGGAGAGGTTCACCCCTCCACTTT. Protein: CASSQESDRRGSPLHF. The chain combines TRBV4-3 with TRBJ1-6; D perhaps matches TRBD1 (6 bases). CDR3 length: 16 residues. Trimming shortened V by 0 bases and J by 9 bases, and 15 bases separated the two germline ends. Looked up from germline, CDR1 is LGHNA and CDR2 is YSLEER.